This T cell receptor beta chain was identified in a study of patients and donors after allogeneic stem cell transplantation. Each CDR3 protein gets one entry after TCRdb re-called the RT-PCR reads with MiXCR. The sample shows hundreds of thousands of distinct CDR3 sequences, 16% of them seen only once. This clonotype occurred a few times. Trimming took off 2 bases at V and 6 bases at J, with 7 bases between the two ends. The CDR3 contains 12 residues. The germline CDR1 and CDR2 sequences are SGDLS and YYNGEE. The rearrangement joins TRBV9 to TRBJ2-3; D unclear. The origin of this receptor is a human donor who was either an allogeneic HSCT recipient or a stem cell or donor lymphocyte infusion donor (not recorded which). It is not recorded whose cells these are; they may come from a transplant donor. The sequenced sample was blood, either unsorted or a sorted T cell fraction (not recorded which). CDR3 DNA: TGTGCCAGCAGCGTCTCATCTGATACGCAGTATTTT. This codes for CASSVSSDTQYF.